This record looks at one T cell receptor (beta chain) sequence and its context. Its antigen is still unknown. Base qualities are not at hand, and no much larger clone is one base apart. The data derive from a study of CD8+CD57+ T cells in acquired aplastic anemia (dated by TCRdb to 2016 to 2019). For the wider study: On average, sorted CD4+ and CD8+ cells yielded 3 to 4 ug of extracted DNA, with a range of 0.2 to 27.4 ug. CD8+CD57+ expansion was defined as frequency above the mean frequency observed in healthy subjects. General study outcomes and caveats: Between patients and healthy controls, no significant difference in CD8+ Simpson's diversity was found (P=0.060). Around 30 CD8+ CDR3 sequences were found in both patients and controls but appeared to be highly expressed in patients and within the immunodominant clones of the patients.

Patients chosen for sequencing had shown expansion of CD8+CD57+ cells by flow cytometry. Severe acquired aplastic anemia was diagnosed in all patients according to International Study of Aplastic Anemia and Agranulocytosis and Camitta criteria. No therapy had been received by the patients at the time of blood sampling. In the study, sorted CD4+ and CD8+ blood T cells from patients with severe aplastic anemia and from healthy subjects underwent deep sequencing of TCR repertoires. Patients were enrolled in the USA under clinicaltrials.gov protocols 00001620, 01623167, 00001397, 00071045, 00081523 and 00961064. Ficoll-Paque density gradient centrifugation was used to isolate peripheral blood mononuclear cells. Before DNA extraction, CD4+ and CD8+ T cells were sorted by FACS or by magnetic beads. There are 12 amino acids in the CDR3, from cysteine to phenylalanine inclusive. The retained sequence is limited to the CDR3, 36 bases, with the frame set at the first base. V is trimmed back by 5 bases and J by 8 bases, and the junction contains 3 bases that no gene match accounts for. According to the germline V gene (reference sequence), CDR1 reads DFQATT and CDR2 reads SNEGSKA.

Profiling of TCR beta VDJ combinations and CDR3 sequences used genomic DNA as the template. TCR repertoire sequencing was run on an Illumina HiSeq 2000. The study's own analysis went as follows. TRBV/TRBJ rearrangement plots, CDR3 size and DJ length profiles, and Simpson's diversity index were used to evaluate the repertoires. Whichever DNA sequence was most abundant in the deep sequencing data was defined as the immunodominant clone. CDR3 amino acid sequences were screened for sharing across subjects and were compared with published repertoires and the VDJdb database. TCRdb handled the public reads itself, with Q25 trimming in fastp and clone calling in MiXCR, and kept productive beta chains. Rows are unified per CDR3 protein, each entry keeping the most common DNA and genes. The V and J calls, along with clone size, are taken from TCRdb and not from the paper's own processing. This sample comprises under 350,000 distinct CDR3 sequences, about 50% of them detected only once. Together, the top ten hold roughly 1.3% of the sample.

Rearrangement joined TRBV20-1 to TRBJ1-4, with TRBD1 matching 9 junction bases. The TCR was taken from a human donor with aplastic anemia. Sequenced: sorted CD4+, CD8+, or CD8+CD57+ T cells (not recorded which) from PBMCs. CDR3 protein: CSAGGQGEKLFF. In nucleotide form, the sequence is TGCAGTGCTGGGGGACAGGGAGAAAAACTGTTTTTT.